The clone carrying this TCR beta chain was counted once. Its target is unknown. Trimming cost V 1 base and J 3 bases, with 7 bases left between them. Germline V gene data show CDR1 as LNHNV and CDR2 as YYDKDF (reference sequence). The CDR3 covers 13 residues. Sequencing used immunoSEQ v3.0 at survey level. Repertoires were generated with immunoSEQ multiplex PCR, while TCRdb's copy carries only in-frame clones and drops some. The repertoire has some 3,500 clones, roughly 84% of them found once; the top ten carry around 4.7%. The entry originates in a study of long-term antiretroviral therapy in people with HIV. Study-wide findings and caveats: ART adherence, viral resistance and therapy changes went undocumented.

DNA was extracted from about 1-10 million thawed cryopreserved PBMC. This sequence was found in a woman between 50 and 59 years old with HIV. This chain joins TRBV15 and TRBJ2-7, with D uncertain. Sample: unsorted PBMCs, taken 0.3 years after starting antiretroviral therapy. The CDR3 spells CATSRGYGYEQYF. The CDR3, as DNA: TGTGCCACCAGCAGAGGGTATGGCTACGAGCAGTACTTC.